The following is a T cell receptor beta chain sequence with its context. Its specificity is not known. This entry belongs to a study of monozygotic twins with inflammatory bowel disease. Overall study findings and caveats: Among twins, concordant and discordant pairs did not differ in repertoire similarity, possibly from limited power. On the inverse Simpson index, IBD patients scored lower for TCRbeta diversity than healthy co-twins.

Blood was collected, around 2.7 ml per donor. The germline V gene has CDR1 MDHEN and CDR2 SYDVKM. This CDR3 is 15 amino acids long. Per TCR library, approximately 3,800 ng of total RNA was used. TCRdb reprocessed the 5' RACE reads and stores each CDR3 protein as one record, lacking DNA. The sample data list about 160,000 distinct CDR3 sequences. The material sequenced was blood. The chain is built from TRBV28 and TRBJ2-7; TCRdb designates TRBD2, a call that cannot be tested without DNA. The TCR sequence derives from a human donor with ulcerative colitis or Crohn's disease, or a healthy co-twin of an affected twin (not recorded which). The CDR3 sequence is CASSLLADSSYEQYF.